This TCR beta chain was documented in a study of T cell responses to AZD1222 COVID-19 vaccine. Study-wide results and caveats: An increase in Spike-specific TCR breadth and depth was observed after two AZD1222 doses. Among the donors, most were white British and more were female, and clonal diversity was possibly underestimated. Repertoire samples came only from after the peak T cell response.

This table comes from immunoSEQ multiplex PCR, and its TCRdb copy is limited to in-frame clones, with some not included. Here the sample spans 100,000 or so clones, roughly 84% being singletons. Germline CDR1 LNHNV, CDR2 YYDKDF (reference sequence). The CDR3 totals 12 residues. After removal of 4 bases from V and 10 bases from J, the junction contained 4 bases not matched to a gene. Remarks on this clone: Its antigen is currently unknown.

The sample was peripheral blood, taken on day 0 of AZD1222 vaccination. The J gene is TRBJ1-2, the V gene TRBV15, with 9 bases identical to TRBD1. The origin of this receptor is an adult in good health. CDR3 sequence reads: CATSMRDRAYTF. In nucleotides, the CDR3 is TGTGCCACCAGCATGAGGGACAGGGCCTACACCTTC.